The next 21 T cell receptor beta chains were all read from a single sample in a study of cytomegalovirus exposure and HLA in healthy donors (dated by TCRdb to 2017 to 2019). Library method: the immunoSEQ multiplex PCR assay. A mixture of 60 forward primers for TCR Vbeta segments and 13 reverse primers for TCR Jbeta segments was used in the multiplex PCR. This immuneACCESS table, as held by TCRdb, lists in-frame sequences with V and J called but not all clones. Of the missing ones, under half trace to an unresolved V gene in checked studies; the others have no known cause. This sample is represented by 130,000 or so clones; around 74% of them were singletons. Together, the top ten hold roughly 7% of the sample. The sequenced material came from PBMCs. The receptor source for this set is a male donor in good health and CMV-seronegative.

This clone appeared a few times. The J gene is TRBJ2-7, the V gene TRBV7-8; 10 nucleotides agree with TRBD2. Unmatched junction bases numbered 10, after V lost 6 bases and J lost 5 bases. The length of the CDR3 is 15 residues. CDR1 is SGHVS and CDR2 is FQNEAQ in the germline V gene. The CDR3 region has the DNA TGTGCCAGCAGACGGACGGGACTAGCGTTTGACGAGCAGTACTTC. It specifies CASRRTGLAFDEQYF.

This clone was seen a handful of times. This sequence joins TRBV28 and TRBJ1-1; D remains ambiguous. The CDR3 is made up of 15 amino acids. Trimming pared 7 bases from V and 4 bases from J, leaving 19 bases between. Per germline, CDR1 MDHEN and CDR2 SYDVKM. The CDR3 region is CASTLAPGSSTEAFF. In nucleotides, the CDR3 is TGTGCCAGCACCCTGGCCCCAGGCAGCAGCACTGAAGCTTTCTTT. Supplemented by reference TRBV28 and TRBJ1-1, the full variable domain reads DVKVTQSSRYLVKRTGEKVFLECVQDMDHENMFWYRQDPGLGLRLIYFSYDVKMKEKGDIPEGYSVSREKKERFSLILESASTNQTSMYLCASTLAPGSSTEAFFGQGTRLTVV.

V is TRBV5-6 and J is TRBJ2-7, with 8 bases fitting TRBD1. V lost 6 bases and J lost 0; bases outside the gene matches: 8. CDR1 and CDR2 (germline): SGHDT, YYEEEE. The CDR3 is 15 amino acids. The CDR3 coding sequence is TGTGCCAGCACCCGAACAGGGGGAAGCTCCTACGAGCAGTACTTC. Translated: CASTRTGGSSYEQYF.

This rearrangement joins TRBV4-1 to TRBJ2-7; possibly TRBD1 for D (6 bases). Trimming shortened V by 3 bases and J by 2 bases, and 17 bases separated the two germline ends. CDR3 size: 16 residues. The germline V gene has CDR1 MGHRA and CDR2 YSYEKL. The CDR3 spells CASSQMGAQATYEQYF. The DNA of the CDR3 is TGCGCCAGCAGCCAGATGGGGGCACAGGCCACCTACGAGCAGTACTTC.

CDR3 nucleotide sequence: TGCAGCGTTGAAGAGGGTGGGGGCGGCTACACCTTC. The encoded protein is CSVEEGGGGYTF. V gene TRBV29-1 combines with J gene TRBJ1-2; weak D call: TRBD1 (6 bases). Between the trimmed V and J ends, which lost 0 bases and 8 bases, there was a span of 10 bases. The CDR3 loop spans 12 amino acids. Per the germline V gene, CDR1 is SQVTM and CDR2 is ANQGSEA.

The chain carries TRBV7-8 and TRBJ1-1; tentative D call: TRBD1 (6 bases). There are 16 residues in the CDR3. V dropped 5 bases and J dropped 4 bases, with 20 bases sitting between them. Germline V lookup: CDR1 SGHVS, CDR2 FQNEAQ. DNA for the CDR3: TGTGCCAGCAGCGCCCGGGGGGGGAACAGGGTCACTGAAGCTTTCTTT. Residues: CASSARGGNRVTEAFF.

This chain joins TRBV6-4 and TRBJ2-7; possible D gene TRBD2, 5 bases. This CDR3 is built from 15 residues. The germline V and J ends were trimmed by 8 bases and 1 base, with 18 bases remaining between them. CDR1 is MRHNA and CDR2 is SNTAGT in the germline V gene. The chain's CDR3 is CASAWLAAESYEQYF. DNA of the CDR3: TGTGCCAGCGCCTGGCTAGCTGCCGAATCCTACGAGCAGTACTTC.

There are a few counts of this clone. The rearrangement uses TRBV7-7 and TRBJ2-1, with 10 bases aligning to TRBD2. The CDR3 spans 14 residues. Germline CDR1 reads SSHAT; CDR2 reads FNYEAQ (reference sequence). CDR3 protein: CASRTSGNDNEQFF. CDR3 in DNA: TGTGCTAGCCGGACTAGCGGAAATGACAATGAGCAGTTCTTC.

The chain recombines TRBV11-2 with TRBJ2-1; no clear D. This CDR3 is 14 amino acids long. Trimming left V 6 bases short and J 7 bases short, with 16 bases between. Looked up from germline, CDR1 is SGHAT and CDR2 is FQNNGV. The CDR3 spells CASRPWAPGNEQFF. The CDR3 DNA is TGTGCCAGCAGGCCATGGGCCCCAGGAAATGAGCAGTTCTTC.

The rearrangement links TRBV6-6 to TRBJ1-1, with no clear D. The germline V gene has CDR1 MNHNY and CDR2 SVGAGI (reference sequence). This CDR3 has 16 amino acids. V gave up 6 bases and J gave up 4 bases, with 21 bases separating them. The CDR3 DNA reads TGTGCCAGCAGCTTGGGGAGCAGGCAGGTCCTCACTGAAGCTTTCTTT. Protein sequence: CASSLGSRQVLTEAFF.

The chain links TRBV27 to TRBJ1-5; 7 bases align to TRBD1. Germline-derived CDR1 and CDR2 are MNHEY and SMNVEV (reference sequence). The CDR3 loop spans 14 amino acids. The trim removed 6 bases at V and 3 bases at J, leaving 5 bases unmatched. CDR3 sequence: CASSRDRFNQPQHF. The CDR3 DNA follows: TGTGCCAGCAGCCGGGACAGATTCAATCAGCCCCAGCATTTT.

The CDR3 here is CASSRGVVSYEQYF. CDR3 bases: TGTGCCAGCAGCCGGGGGGTCGTCTCCTACGAGCAGTACTTC. V is TRBV6-5 and J is TRBJ2-7, with TRBD2 identical over 7 bases. The CDR3 has 14 amino acids. V dropped 6 bases and J dropped 0; count of bases not matched to a gene: 5. The germline V gene has CDR1 MNHEY and CDR2 SVGAGI.

This clone was counted only a few times. The V gene is TRBV7-9, the J gene TRBJ2-5, with D tentatively TRBD2 (6 bases). V lost 5 bases to trimming and J lost 1 base, with 17 bases between them. From germline, CDR1 is SEHNR and CDR2 FQNEAQ (reference sequence). This CDR3 is built from 16 residues. The chain's CDR3 is CASSRPPGLPQETQYF. For the CDR3, the DNA is TGTGCCAGCAGCAGACCCCCGGGACTCCCCCAAGAGACCCAGTACTTC.

The DNA of the CDR3 is TGCGCCAGCAGCCGGGGAAAGGGGGTCTACGAGCAGTACTTC. Translation: CASSRGKGVYEQYF. V gene TRBV4-3 combines with J gene TRBJ2-7; D may be TRBD1 (6 bases). V was pared by 4 bases and J by 3 bases, with 13 bases between. The CDR3 length is 14 residues. In germline, CDR1 is LGHNA, CDR2 YSLEER.

The rearrangement links TRBV4-1 to TRBJ1-1, with 7 bases identical to TRBD1. CDR1 and CDR2 (germline): MGHRA, YSYEKL. Losses at the gene ends were 3 bases for V and 4 bases for J; bases not matched to a gene: 14. The CDR3 contains 17 residues. CDR3: CASSHSVTRGPTTEAFF. For the CDR3, the DNA is TGCGCCAGCAGCCATAGTGTAACTAGGGGGCCTACCACTGAAGCTTTCTTT.

This clone has just a few counts. The chain uses TRBV19 and TRBJ1-4; D not resolved. Deletions cut 7 bases from V and 8 bases from J, with 14 bases between. The germline gives CDR1 LNHDA, CDR2 SQIVND (reference sequence). This CDR3 contains 13 residues. Here the CDR3 reads CASTLGAGEKLFF. The CDR3 coding sequence is TGTGCCAGTACCCTAGGCGCGGGAGAAAAACTGTTTTTT.

This chain links TRBV9 with TRBJ2-5, with 8 bases fitting TRBD1. Looked up from germline, CDR1 is SGDLS and CDR2 is YYNGEE. The CDR3 has 14 amino acids. V shed 4 bases, J shed 3 bases, and the junction held 5 bases outside the gene matches. The CDR3 DNA follows: TGTGCCAGCAGCCTCCAGGGGGCCAAAGAGACCCAGTACTTC. It translates to CASSLQGAKETQYF.

This rearrangement joins TRBV18 to TRBJ1-1, with 8 bases aligning to TRBD1. This CDR3 has 14 residues. J lost 11 bases, V lost 4 bases, and 12 bases had no gene match. The germline V gene encodes CDR1 KGHSH and CDR2 LQKENI. CDR3 coding DNA: TGTGCCAGCTCACAGACCGGACAGGGAGGGTTTGCTTTCTTT. Protein: CASSQTGQGGFAFF.

This clone has only one observation. The gene calls are TRBV5-4 and TRBJ2-2, with 8 nucleotides matching TRBD1. This CDR3 contains 16 residues. The V gene's germline CDR1 is SGHNT and CDR2 YYREEE (reference sequence). The trim removed 4 bases at V and 1 base at J, leaving 6 bases unmatched. The CDR3 sequence is CASSPGTGLNTGELFF. In nucleotides, the CDR3 is TGTGCCAGCAGCCCGGGGACAGGCCTGAACACCGGGGAGCTGTTTTTT. Filled out from reference TRBV5-4 and TRBJ2-2, the complete variable domain reads ETGVTQSPTHLIKTRGQQVTLRCSSQSGHNTVSWYQQALGQGPQFIFQYYREEENGRGNFPPRFSGLQFPNYSSELNVNALELDDSALYLCASSPGTGLNTGELFFGEGSRLTVL.

The J gene is TRBJ1-6, the V gene TRBV19; 9 bases agree with TRBD1. Germline CDR1 is LNHDA and CDR2 is SQIVND (reference sequence). With 6 bases clipped from V and 10 bases from J, the junction kept 13 bases outside the gene matches. The CDR3 length is 16 residues. The CDR3 sequence: CASRPHDRGKSSPLHF. CDR3 nucleotide sequence: TGTGCCAGTAGGCCCCATGACAGGGGGAAAAGCTCACCCCTCCACTTT.

The rearrangement joins TRBV7-6 to TRBJ2-7; TRBD2 might be the D (5 bases). CDR3 length: 15 residues. The ends were cut back, 5 bases at V and 3 bases at J, with 17 bases in the middle. In germline, CDR1 is SGHVS, CDR2 FNYEAQ. The CDR3 sequence: CASSTSEGPLYEQYF. CDR3 DNA sequence: TGTGCCAGCAGCACGTCCGAGGGCCCCCTCTACGAGCAGTACTTC.